The entry below gives a single T cell receptor (beta chain) sequence along with its context. The data belong to a study of blood T cell repertoires in COVID-19. Followed over time, Seattle patients had been enrolled while infection was active. TCRdb keeps only in-frame clones here, not all; method: immunoSEQ multiplex PCR. The repertoire holds 300,000 to 450,000 clones, with about 89% as singletons. Germline CDR1 and CDR2: MGHRA and YSYEKL. Germline trimming cut 4 bases from V and 7 bases from J; bases unmatched to any gene: 7. This CDR3 spans 15 amino acids. Material: peripheral blood. This receptor was identified in a woman aged 55 to 70 with COVID-19, enrolled during active disease. The rearrangement links TRBV4-1 to TRBJ1-6, with 7 bases fitting TRBD1. The CDR3 DNA sequence: TGCGCCAGCAGCCCGGAACAGGGGCTGAATTCACCCCTCCACTTT. It translates to CASSPEQGLNSPLHF.